This T cell receptor (beta chain) was sequenced in a study of blood T cell repertoires in COVID-19. As for the study in general: Some COVID-19 samples were acute and others convalescent; all came from the United States, Italy and Spain. PBMCs, B-cell-depleted T cells, or T cells were the source of the cDNA or gDNA that made up the material.

Original analysis: It was from reference gene primer amplification that nucleated cell counts were estimated. Sequenced by immunoSEQ multiplex PCR; TCRdb stores in-frame clones only, minus some. The V and J calls and clone size come from that table; D and trimming were worked out from the DNA. The profile covers tens of thousands of clones, with about nine tenths appearing a single time and approximately 15% taken by the ten largest. The CDR3 loop spans 16 amino acids. Germline V gene sequence: CDR1 LNHDA, CDR2 SQIVND (reference sequence). Trimming at V came to 6 bases and at J to 0 bases, leaving 6 bases not matched to a gene.

The receptor was derived from a male donor with acute or convalescent COVID-19. The V and J genes are TRBV19 and TRBJ2-3; TRBD1 matches 10 bases. The sample comprised peripheral blood. The CDR3 nucleotides read TGTGCCAGTAGGCCGACAGGGGGCTGGAGCACAGATACGCAGTATTTT. Encoded protein: CASRPTGGWSTDTQYF.